This is a list of T cell receptor beta chains from one sample in a study of OX40 agonist ivuxolimab in advanced cancers. Here immunoSEQ multiplex PCR was the method, and the copy in TCRdb shows in-frame clones only, minus some. The table lists about 100,000 clones, roughly 90% of them singletons. This sample comprised CD4+ or CD8+ T cells sorted from blood, obtained in a trial of the OX40 agonist ivuxolimab. All receptors derive from an adult with an advanced solid tumor such as melanoma, head and neck, liver or kidney cancer. Both conserved end residues are part of each CDR3. A D gene is named only where the DNA matches it firmly. Clone size is given for some rows only: seen once, a few or many times, or a class if the clone is expanded.

TGTGCCAGCAGCCATAGGACCTACGAGCAGTACTTC,CASSHRTYEQYF,NA,NA,TRBV28,12,TRBJ2-7
TGTGCCAGCAGCCAAGTCTTAGCGGGGACCTCTGGGGCCAACGTCCTGACTTTC,CASSQVLAGTSGANVLTF,once,TRBD2,TRBV4-2,18,TRBJ2-6
TGTGCCAGCAGTTTATATCGTCAGCCCCAGCATTTT,CASSLYRQPQHF,once,NA,TRBV28,12,TRBJ1-5
TGTGCCAGCAGCCCGGACAGGGGGCGCGAGCAGTACTTC,CASSPDRGREQYF,NA,TRBD1,TRBV11-2,13,TRBJ2-7
TGCGCCAGCAGCCAAGATATGGGCTCCTACGAGCAGTACTTC,CASSQDMGSYEQYF,NA,NA,TRBV4-3,14,TRBJ2-7
TGCGCCAGCAGCGCGGGCCTCGGGGACGGCTACACCTTC,CASSAGLGDGYTF,NA,NA,TRBV5-1,13,TRBJ1-2
TGTGCCAGCAGCCGGGGGGACTCAACCTACAATGAGCAGTTCTTC,CASSRGDSTYNEQFF,NA,TRBD2,TRBV7-3,15,TRBJ2-1
TGTGCCAGCAGACCCCAGGGAGAGGAGGAAAAACTGTTTTTT,CASRPQGEEEKLFF,NA,NA,TRBV6-6,14,TRBJ1-4
TGTGCCAGCAGTGACCTCAACGGGGGGAACATTCAGTACTTC,CASSDLNGGNIQYF,NA,TRBD2,TRBV28,14,TRBJ2-4
TGTGCCAGCTCACCATTACCCCTGGCTAGCGGGAGGATGATGGAGACCCAGTACTTC,CASSPLPLASGRMMETQYF,NA,TRBD2,TRBV18,19,TRBJ2-5
TGTGCCAGCAGCTTTAACAGGGAGACGACACACAATGAGCAGTTCTTC,CASSFNRETTHNEQFF,NA,NA,TRBV5-4,16,TRBJ2-1
TGTGCCAGCAGCCAAGCAAGGACACACTCCTACGAGCAGTACTTC,CASSQARTHSYEQYF,NA,NA,TRBV16,15,TRBJ2-7
TGTGCTAGTGGTTCTGGACAGGGACAAGAGACCCAGTACTTC,CASGSGQGQETQYF,NA,TRBD1,TRBV12-5,14,TRBJ2-5
TGTGCCAGCAGCTTCGCAGGGGGCGGGGAGACCCAGTACTTC,CASSFAGGGETQYF,NA,TRBD1,TRBV7-9,14,TRBJ2-5
TGTGCCAGCAGTTTGACTGACAGGAATCAGCCCCAGCATTTT,CASSLTDRNQPQHF,NA,NA,TRBV28,14,TRBJ1-5
TGTGCCAGCAGCTATGGTGGGGCCTACAATGAGCAGTTCTTC,CASSYGGAYNEQFF,NA,NA,TRBV5-8,14,TRBJ2-1
TGCGCCAGCAGCTTGAACGTAATCTCTGGAAACACCATATATTTT,CASSLNVISGNTIYF,NA,NA,TRBV5-1,15,TRBJ1-3
TGTGCCAGTAGTAACGACAGGGGTATGAGCGAAAAACTGTTTTTT,CASSNDRGMSEKLFF,NA,TRBD1,TRBV19,15,TRBJ1-4
TGTGCCAGCAGCTTAGCGCGGACTAGCGGGAGGTACAATGAGCAGTTCTTC,CASSLARTSGRYNEQFF,NA,TRBD2,TRBV7-6,17,TRBJ2-1
TGCGCCAGCAGCCAAGACAGGGAGGCCACCGGGGAGCTGTTTTTT,CASSQDREATGELFF,few,NA,TRBV5-1,15,TRBJ2-2
TGTGCCATCGGCCGGGATATCTACGAGCAGTACTTC,CAIGRDIYEQYF,NA,NA,TRBV10-3,12,TRBJ2-7
TGTGCCAGCAGTGATTCCACAGCTAACTATGGCTACACCTTC,CASSDSTANYGYTF,NA,NA,TRBV25-1,14,TRBJ1-2
TGTGCCAGCAGAACGACAGGGGGAGAAGAGACCCAGTACTTC,CASRTTGGEETQYF,NA,TRBD1,TRBV7-2,14,TRBJ2-5
TGTGCCAGCAGCTTCAGAGACAGCAAAGCTTTCTTT,CASSFRDSKAFF,NA,NA,TRBV5-4,12,TRBJ1-1
TGTGCCAGCAGCTCCCCGACAGGGAGGGTTACCGGGGAGCTGTTTTTT,CASSSPTGRVTGELFF,NA,NA,TRBV7-2,16,TRBJ2-2
TGTGCCAGCTCATCAAGACTTCAGGGGGCTGGTGGGGCCAACGTCCTGACTTTC,CASSSRLQGAGGANVLTF,NA,TRBD1,TRBV18,18,TRBJ2-6
TGTGCCAGCAGCCGGTACCAAGAGACCCAGTACTTC,CASSRYQETQYF,once,NA,TRBV7-8,12,TRBJ2-5
TGTGCCAGCAGCCAAGGATCAACGGGAGGGCCTGACGTTCGGTACTTC,CASSQGSTGGPDVRYF,medium-sized,TRBD2,TRBV4-2,16,TRBJ2-4
TGTGCCAGCACCCTTTTCGGGGCCACTGAAGCTTTCTTT,CASTLFGATEAFF,NA,NA,TRBV28,13,TRBJ1-1
TGCGCCAGCAGCCAAGAGATACAAGGAACTGAAGCTTTCTTT,CASSQEIQGTEAFF,NA,NA,TRBV4-3,14,TRBJ1-1
TGTGCCAGCTCACCGGGACAGGTTGACGAGACCCAGTACTTC,CASSPGQVDETQYF,NA,TRBD1,TRBV18,14,TRBJ2-5
TGTGCCAGCAGTTTAGCAGGGAGCAATCAGCCCCAGCATTTT,CASSLAGSNQPQHF,NA,NA,TRBV28,14,TRBJ1-5
TGTGCCAGCAGTTTACAGACCCGGAGGGGACACCACAGATATTTT,CASSLQTRRGHHRYF,NA,NA,TRBV28,15,TRBJ1-3
TGTGCCAGCAGTGTCATGAGGGCCACGGGAGGCAATGAGCAGTTCTTC,CASSVMRATGGNEQFF,few,TRBD2,TRBV2,16,TRBJ2-1
TGTGCCAGCGGGCGGGGCAACACTGAAGCTTTCTTT,CASGRGNTEAFF,NA,NA,TRBV6-5,12,TRBJ1-1
TGTGCCACCAGCCCCCTGGGACTAGCGGGAGGGGCAGATACGCAGTATTTT,CATSPLGLAGGADTQYF,NA,TRBD2,TRBV15,17,TRBJ2-3
TGCGCCAGCAGCCAGTCGGGCGGGGACCCTAATGAAAAACTGTTTTTT,CASSQSGGDPNEKLFF,NA,NA,TRBV4-1,16,TRBJ1-4
TGTGCCAGCAGCCAAGGGGGTTTCGGGGCTTTCTTT,CASSQGGFGAFF,NA,NA,TRBV4-2,12,TRBJ1-1